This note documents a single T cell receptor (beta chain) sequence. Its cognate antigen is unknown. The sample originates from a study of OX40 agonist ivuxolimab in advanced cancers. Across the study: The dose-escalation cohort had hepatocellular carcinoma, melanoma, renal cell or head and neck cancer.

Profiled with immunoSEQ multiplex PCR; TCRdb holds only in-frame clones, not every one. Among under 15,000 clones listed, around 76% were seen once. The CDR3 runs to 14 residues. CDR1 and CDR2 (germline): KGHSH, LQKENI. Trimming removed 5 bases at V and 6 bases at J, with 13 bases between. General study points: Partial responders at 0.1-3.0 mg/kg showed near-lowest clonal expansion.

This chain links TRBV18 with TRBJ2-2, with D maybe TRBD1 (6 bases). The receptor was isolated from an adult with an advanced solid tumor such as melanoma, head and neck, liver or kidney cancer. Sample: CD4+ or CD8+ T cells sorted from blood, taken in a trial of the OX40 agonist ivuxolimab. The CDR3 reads CASSLKDRPGELFF. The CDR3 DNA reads TGTGCCAGCTCATTAAAGGACAGACCCGGGGAGCTGTTTTTT.